The sequence of this T cell receptor (beta chain) was determined in a study of OX40 agonist ivuxolimab in advanced cancers. The study's findings and limits: Which antigen the expanded peripheral T cells recognized is unknown.

Profiling relied on immunoSEQ multiplex PCR, and the TCRdb table lists in-frame clones only, not all of them. The sample lists approximately 72,000 clones; roughly 89% were seen once. Remarks on this clone: As yet, its antigen is unknown.

The length of the CDR3 is 16 residues. Trimming at V came to 5 bases and at J to 0 bases, leaving 7 bases not matched to a gene. Per germline, CDR1 MDHEN and CDR2 SYDVKM. J is TRBJ2-3 and V is TRBV28; 8 positions match TRBD2. This receptor was identified in an adult with an advanced solid tumor such as melanoma, head and neck, liver or kidney cancer. The starting material was CD4+ or CD8+ T cells sorted from blood, obtained in a trial of the OX40 agonist ivuxolimab. The chain's CDR3 is CASSNGLAASTDTQYF. CDR3 coding DNA: TGTGCCAGCAGTAATGGACTAGCAGCTAGCACAGATACGCAGTATTTT.